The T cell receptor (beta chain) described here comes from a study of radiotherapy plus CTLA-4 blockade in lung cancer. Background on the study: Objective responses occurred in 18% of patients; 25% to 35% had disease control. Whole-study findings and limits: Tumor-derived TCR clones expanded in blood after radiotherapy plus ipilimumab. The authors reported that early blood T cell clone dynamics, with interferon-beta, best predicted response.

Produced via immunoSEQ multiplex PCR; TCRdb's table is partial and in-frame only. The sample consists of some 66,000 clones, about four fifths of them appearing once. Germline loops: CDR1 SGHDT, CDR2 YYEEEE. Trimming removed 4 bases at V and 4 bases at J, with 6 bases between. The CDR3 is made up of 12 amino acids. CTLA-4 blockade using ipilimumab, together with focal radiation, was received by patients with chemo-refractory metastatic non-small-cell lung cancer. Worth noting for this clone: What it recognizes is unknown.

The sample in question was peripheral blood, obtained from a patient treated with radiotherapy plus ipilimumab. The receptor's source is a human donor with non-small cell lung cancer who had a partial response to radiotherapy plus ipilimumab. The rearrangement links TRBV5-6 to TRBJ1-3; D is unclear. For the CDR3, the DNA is TGTGCCAGCAGCCGAGGAGGAAACACCATATATTTT. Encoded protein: CASSRGGNTIYF. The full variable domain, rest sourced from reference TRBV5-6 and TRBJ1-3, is DAGVTQSPTHLIKTRGQQVTLRCSPKSGHDTVSWYQQALGQGPQFIFQYYEEEERQRGNFPDRFSGHQFPNYSSELNVNALLLGDSALYLCASSRGGNTIYFGEGSWLTVV.